This T cell receptor (beta chain) stems from a study of shared clonotypes between healthy human individuals. The germline V and J ends were trimmed by 0 bases and 0 bases, with 9 bases remaining between them. The CDR3 runs to 15 residues. CDR1 SGHNT and CDR2 YYREEE come from the germline V gene (reference sequence). Donors, without exception, were Caucasian adults residing in Nashville, Tennessee. What was sequenced on ten immunoSEQ deep assay plates was unsorted PBMC DNA. Original analysis: Sequence data from immunoSEQ were junction-only and lacked quality scores; consequently, filtering differed. TCRdb's table, derived via immunoSEQ multiplex PCR, lists solely in-frame clones and lacks some. V and J calls and clone size are copied from that table; D and trimming were computed from the DNA. The sample holds 490,000 or so clones, roughly 85% seen once.

The receptor was isolated from a woman aged 40 to 50 in good health. Some clones in this sample may be carry-over from other donors' samples. The gene calls are TRBV5-4 and TRBJ1-1; D not resolved. The sample consisted of PBMCs. The CDR3 DNA reads TGTGCCAGCAGCTTGGCCGGGATAATGAACACTGAAGCTTTCTTT. This codes for CASSLAGIMNTEAFF. The whole variable domain, filled in from reference TRBV5-4 and TRBJ1-1, reads ETGVTQSPTHLIKTRGQQVTLRCSSQSGHNTVSWYQQALGQGPQFIFQYYREEENGRGNFPPRFSGLQFPNYSSELNVNALELDDSALYLCASSLAGIMNTEAFFGQGTRLTVV.